Below are 13 T cell receptor beta chains sequenced from a single sample in a study of cytomegalovirus exposure and HLA in healthy donors. Sequenced by immunoSEQ multiplex PCR; TCRdb stores in-frame clones only, minus some. Of about 78,000 clones in the sample, almost 97% were seen once. The sequencing input was PBMCs. These receptors were obtained from a man aged 18 to 30 in good health and CMV-seropositive.

The chain recombines TRBV5-6 with TRBJ2-1; TRBD1 agrees at 7 bases. Germline lookup yields CDR1 SGHDT and CDR2 YYEEEE. V lost 1 base and J lost 7; bases outside the gene matches: 14. The CDR3 is made up of 17 amino acids. CDR3 sequence reads: CASSLSAATGAPNEQFF. DNA of the CDR3: TGTGCCAGCAGCTTGTCCGCGGCCACAGGGGCTCCGAATGAGCAGTTCTTC.

The chain is built from TRBV9 and TRBJ2-5, with TRBD2 identical over 11 bases. Unmatched junction bases numbered 10, after V lost 4 bases and J lost 5 bases. Germline V lookup: CDR1 SGDLS, CDR2 YYNGEE. The CDR3 extends over 16 amino acids. CDR3 residues: CASSLGLAGGRETQYF. CDR3 nucleotide sequence: TGTGCCAGCAGCCTAGGGCTAGCGGGAGGTAGGGAGACCCAGTACTTC.

The chain combines TRBV6-5 with TRBJ1-2; 9 nucleotides align to TRBD1. CDR1 MNHEY and CDR2 SVGAGI come from the germline V gene. V was clipped by 8 bases and J by 3 bases; unmatched bases: 7. The CDR3 sequence is 14 residues long. DNA of the CDR3: TGTGCCAGCGGACCGGGACAGGGTGACTATGGCTACACCTTC. This sequence encodes CASGPGQGDYGYTF.

The chain joins TRBV30 to TRBJ2-7; D remains unclear. Germline values: CDR1 GTSNPN, CDR2 SVGIG (reference sequence). This CDR3 contains 12 residues. V was cut by 2 bases and J by 2 bases, with 7 bases left in between. Here the CDR3 reads CAWSHSTYEQYF. The CDR3 DNA reads TGTGCCTGGAGTCACAGCACCTACGAGCAGTACTTC.

The rearrangement links TRBV19 to TRBJ1-4, with 9 positions matching TRBD1. V gave up 5 bases and J gave up 8 bases; unmatched junction bases: 6. This CDR3 has 14 amino acids. CDR1 LNHDA and CDR2 SQIVND come from the germline V gene (reference sequence). This CDR3 reads CASSPGTGYEKLFF. The CDR3 DNA sequence: TGTGCCAGTAGTCCCGGGACAGGGTACGAAAAACTGTTTTTT.

The chain couples TRBV9 to TRBJ1-1, with D uncertain. Germline CDR1 SGDLS, CDR2 YYNGEE. The CDR3 length is 12 residues. V dropped 0 bases and J dropped 8 bases, with 8 bases sitting between them. This CDR3 reads CASSVATEEAFF. The CDR3 DNA follows: TGTGCCAGCAGCGTAGCTACAGAAGAAGCTTTCTTT.

This clone was seen a single time. The CDR3 is CASSPSWGDNEQFF. The CDR3 nucleotides are TGTGCCAGCAGCCCCTCGTGGGGGGACAATGAGCAGTTCTTC. V usage is TRBV7-9 and J usage is TRBJ2-1; D might be TRBD2 (6 bases). Germline V gene data show CDR1 as SEHNR and CDR2 as FQNEAQ (reference sequence). The CDR3 runs to 14 residues. V was trimmed by 5 bases and J by 5 bases, leaving 13 bases between them.

This sequence joins TRBV9 and TRBJ2-7; 7 bases are a match to TRBD1. Germline trimming cut 4 bases from V and 5 bases from J; bases unmatched to any gene: 9. CDR1 SGDLS and CDR2 YYNGEE come from the germline V gene. This CDR3 comprises 14 residues. The CDR3, as DNA: TGTGCCAGCAGCCCTAGGGACAGCGGTCACGAGCAGTACTTC. Translated: CASSPRDSGHEQYF.

The CDR3 DNA is TGTGCCAGCAGCTTATTTTGGACTAGTGGAATGGTTAATGAGCAGTTCTTC. Its protein product is CASSLFWTSGMVNEQFF. The chain is built from TRBV11-2 and TRBJ2-1; 7 bases line up with TRBD2. V lost 2 bases to trimming and J lost 7 bases; unmatched junction nucleotides: 14. Germline loops: CDR1 SGHAT, CDR2 FQNNGV. The CDR3 sequence is 17 residues long. Based on the CDR3 plus reference TRBV11-2 and TRBJ2-1, the full variable domain is EAGVAQSPRYKIIEKRQSVAFWCNPISGHATLYWYQQILGQGPKLLIQFQNNGVVDDSQLPKDRFSAERLKGVDSTLKIQPAKLEDSAVYLCASSLFWTSGMVNEQFFGPGTRLTVL.

The table lists this clone with a count of one. The V gene is TRBV19, the J gene TRBJ2-5; D is unresolved. CDR1 LNHDA and CDR2 SQIVND come from the germline V gene (reference sequence). The length of the CDR3 is 16 residues. The V end was cut by 4 bases, the J end by 2 bases, with 17 bases between. CDR3 DNA: TGTGCCAGTAGTACGACTCACCAGATCGGTCAAGAGACCCAGTACTTC. Translating gives CASSTTHQIGQETQYF.

This chain connects TRBV7-6 to TRBJ2-7, with 8 bases fitting TRBD1. The germline V gene has CDR1 SGHVS and CDR2 FNYEAQ. The CDR3 spans 14 residues. With V trimmed by 5 bases and J by 2 bases, 5 bases remained unmatched. As DNA, the CDR3 is TGTGCCAGCAGCCCGGGACAGGAGACCTACGAGCAGTACTTC. It specifies CASSPGQETYEQYF.

Only one count was recorded for this clone. The rearrangement links TRBV18 to TRBJ2-5, with 10 bases fitting TRBD1. The V gene end was trimmed by 2 bases and the J gene end by 5 bases; junction bases not matched to a gene: 8. Germline assignment: CDR1 KGHSH and CDR2 LQKENI. This CDR3 has 16 amino acids. The CDR3 region is CASSPLSTGGRETQYF. CDR3 bases: TGTGCCAGCTCACCATTGTCGACAGGGGGCCGGGAGACCCAGTACTTC.

The chain joins TRBV10-2 to TRBJ2-5, with 8 nucleotides matching TRBD2. Trimming at V came to 3 bases and at J to 5 bases, leaving 8 bases not matched to a gene. In germline, CDR1 is WSHSY, CDR2 SAAADI. The CDR3 runs to 15 residues. The CDR3: CASSDSSGRTETQYF. The CDR3 DNA follows: TGCGCCAGCAGTGACTCCAGCGGGAGAACGGAGACCCAGTACTTC.